Given below is one T cell receptor beta chain in context. Donors were grouped by their self-reported clinical history. During the 2 weeks before they entered the study, exposed participants had met someone with a PCR-confirmed or clinician-diagnosed COVID-19 case. Original analysis: Cell counts per sample came from amplifying reference gene primers. TCRdb's table, derived via immunoSEQ multiplex PCR, lists solely in-frame clones and lacks some. V and J calls and clone size are as listed in that table; D and trimming were resolved from the DNA. The sample has under 150,000 clones; roughly 89% are singletons. The sample comes from a study of blood T cell repertoires in COVID-19. As for the study in general: Material from acute and convalescent COVID-19 was sourced from the United States, Italy and Spain.

Germline V gene sequence: CDR1 SGHRS, CDR2 YFSETQ. The CDR3 loop spans 15 amino acids. Trimming cost V 4 bases and J 4 bases; bases outside gene matches: 6. The chain joins TRBV5-1 to TRBJ2-7, with 12 bases identical to TRBD1. Sample: PBMCs or T cells enriched from blood (not recorded which). This clonotype originated in a woman aged 45-60 years who had been exposed to COVID-19. The CDR3 region has the DNA TGCGCCAGCAGCGATGGGACAGGGGGCGCGTACGAGCAGTACTTC. This sequence encodes CASSDGTGGAYEQYF. Complete variable domain (other parts from reference TRBV5-1 and TRBJ2-7): KAGVTQTPRYLIKTRGQQVTLSCSPISGHRSVSWYQQTPGQGLQFLFEYFSETQRNKGNFPGRFSGRQFSNSRSEMNVSTLELGDSALYLCASSDGTGGAYEQYFGPGTRLTVT.